This T cell receptor (beta chain) was retrieved from a study of cytomegalovirus exposure and HLA in healthy donors (dated by TCRdb to 2016 to 2017). The study in broad terms: An earlier analysis of some 600 of the donors reported 250 to 350 Gb of sequence data and 117 million unique TCR beta sequences obtained from around 180 million T cells. An early release covering about 600 HLA-typed donors comprised about 300 gigabases of sequencing data and 65 million to 100 million unique TCR sequences. Of the 300 to 500 genotyped donors, less than 90% were placed in the genetic ancestry cluster associated with self-reported Caucasian donors. The study aimed to test whether signatures of past pathogen exposure could be identified by cataloging public T cell receptors. The study used immunosequencing to profile the T cell repertoires of about 670 subjects and linked those repertoires to cytomegalovirus serostatus. A separate validation cohort of roughly 130 different subjects was used in addition to the approximately 670-subject first cohort. The study combined high-throughput TCR immunosequencing, statistical association of individual TCRs with disease status, and machine learning to predict cytomegalovirus infection status. In a later analysis, previously published TCR beta repertoires from about 640 donors were re-analyzed and high-resolution HLA genotyping was added so that TCR occurrence patterns could be studied. Rather than using new phenotypic data, the later analysis identified candidate immune exposures from TCR beta sequences and from how often those sequences occurred across donors. An earlier analysis of 450 to 750 of the donors used high-throughput TCR beta sequencing to judge whether each TCR beta V gene segment behaved as functional or pseudogenic. Donor age, sex, ethnicity and CMV serostatus were collected together with the repertoire data. In a later genetic analysis, genome-wide SNP genotypes for about three fifths of the roughly 670 donors were used, and that subset was treated as a discovery cohort. All discovery cohort repertoires had been generated using a single sequencing platform. HLA typing included class I and class II loci at four-digit resolution. Typing coverage varied by locus: about 620-640 donors for A, B, C, DRB1 and DQB1; roughly 510 for DQA1; more than 600 for DPA1; around 450 for DPB1. Four or five DR-DQ haplotypes were handled as single units for association and clustering because linkage in the cohort was strong. Among roughly 400 genotyped donors of the cohort, an average of roughly 230,000 unique TCR beta nucleotide sequences was sequenced per donor, of which 15% to 20% were non-productive.

Library construction relied on the immunoSEQ multiplex PCR assay. For the multiplex PCR, a mixture combining 60 forward primers for TCR Vbeta segments and 13 reverse primers for TCR Jbeta segments was used. Amplification of the CDR3 region of rearranged TCR beta genes was performed with a multiplex PCR assay on genomic DNA. On the Illumina HiSeq System, the amplified TCR beta libraries were sequenced as 87-base-pair reads. The study's processing was this. Across the 500 to 750 repertoires, a later analysis counted 75 million to 90 million unique TCR beta chains, roughly 11 million of which were shared by at least two donors. Raw reads were error-corrected and collapsed into unique sequences with a nearest-neighbor algorithm that merged closely related sequences to remove PCR and sequencing errors. To assign V, D and J gene segments, CDR3 sequences were aligned to IMGT reference sequences. For a sequence to be retained, at least a six-nucleotide match to both a V gene segment and a J gene segment was required. Rearrangements were classified as productive when the CDR3 lacked stop codons and remained in frame with V and J, and all other rearrangements were classified as non-productive. CDR3 was defined by IMGT convention, running from the second conserved V-encoded cysteine to the conserved J-encoded phenylalanine. Sequences without an unambiguous match to a single V gene segment were excluded from the earlier analysis of a few hundred of the donors. In an earlier analysis of approximately 610 of the donors, V segments were called functional above 56.7% productive rearrangements and were called segregating when the between-donor standard deviation exceeded 5%. A statistical classification framework was built for diagnosing cytomegalovirus status from the catalog of TCR beta chain sequences. In a later analysis, V and J genes were assigned by comparing TCR nucleotide sequences against IMGT/GENE-DB human TR gene sequences. A later analysis assigned CDR3 sequences and most-parsimonious VDJ recombination scenarios with the TCRdist pipeline. A later analysis defined each TCR beta chain by its CDR3 amino acid sequence plus V-gene family, and excluded reads lacking a unique V-gene family. A later analysis removed 550 to 700 highly shared, low-generation-probability nucleotide sequences to deal with suspected cross-contamination and a sequencing artifact. In a later analysis, a clonal expansion index for each public chain was calculated from normalized within-repertoire ranks of inferred template counts. In a later analysis, generation probabilities were computed using a VDJ recombination model fitted to out-of-frame rearrangements, and the results were checked against IGoR. In a later analysis, hypergeometric tests were used to score TCR-TCR, TCR-HLA and TCR-CMV co-occurrence, with a repertoire-size bias correction applied to TCR pairs. To estimate false discovery rates, a later analysis permuted the HLA or CMV assignments 20 times. In a later analysis, co-occurring TCRs were grouped with DBSCAN, and TCRdist sequence similarity was added when clustering was performed within HLA-allele-positive subsets. For co-occurrence clustering, repertoires with fewer than 30,000 or more than 120,000 public chains were excluded, along with about five repertoires with anomalous nucleotide sharing. TCRdb provides this immuneACCESS table in a form limited to in-frame rearrangements. Some clones are lacking; in checked studies, under half of them reflect an unresolved V gene, and why the rest are absent is not known. V, J and clone size reflect that table, while D and trimming were determined from the DNA. The sample includes about 190,000 clones, with about 84% observed a single time. Clones ranked in the top ten supply approximately 3.8% of the sample.

About this clone: Which antigen it targets is not known. No base quality information exists; no much larger clone differs at one position.

The cohort consisted of some 730 healthy bone marrow donors. All cohort members were sampled while nominally healthy, although unrecorded immune exposures were likely present. The donor was CMV seronegative and was included in the group of 352 seronegative cohort members. Every donor gave a peripheral blood sample, and the peripheral blood mononuclear cells from that sample were used for TCR beta sequencing. The Qiagen DNeasy Blood Extraction Kit was used to extract genomic DNA from the blood cell samples. The CDR3 spans 14 residues, from the cysteine through the phenylalanine. Just CDR3 DNA is preserved here, 42 bases in frame from base 1. V lost 7 bases and J lost 5 bases; the stretch between them is 12 bases long. Looking up the germline V gene (reference sequence) yields CDR1 MNHEY and CDR2 SMNVEV. What the work shows at the level of the full study, not this receptor alone: A group of highly shared sequence variants was considered likely to be a technical artifact of the sequencing pipeline. When HLA alleles, especially DR and DQ, strongly co-occurred, TCR associations were difficult to assign to individual alleles. In a later analysis, HLA-associated TCR beta chains were found to be more clonally expanded and to have lower generation probabilities than equally common non-associated chains. In a later analysis, several top co-occurrence clusters were reported to appear linked to parvovirus B19, influenza, CMV and Epstein-Barr virus. A later analysis found that TCR association rates varied across HLA loci, with DRB1 alleles showing the most associated TCRs and HLA-C alleles the fewest. Presence/absence analyses assumed roughly uniform sequencing depth across donors, an assumption that may not hold. In a later analysis, most CMV-associated TCR beta chains were found to appear HLA-restricted, with HLA associations seemingly driven largely by CMV exposure. At a false discovery rate of 0.05, a later analysis linked fewer than 20,000 TCR beta sequences to specific HLA alleles. A later genetic analysis reported fewer N-insertions in productive TCRs among donors in an Asian-associated ancestry cluster than the roughly 640-donor mean. The 87-base-pair reads could not distinguish some IMGT-functional V segments, including TRBV6-2 and TRBV6-3, so those segments were excluded. In vitro tests confirmed that three of the cytomegalovirus-associated TCR beta chains recognize cytomegalovirus antigens. A further reported finding was that TCR beta sequences accurately predicted the HLA-A and HLA-B alleles for most subjects in the first cohort. Only TCR beta chains were sequenced in this cohort, and the absence of alpha or paired-chain data limited detectable features. Linkage disequilibrium might explain the correlated functional status among segregating V segments, but an unknown experimental factor could not be excluded. In an earlier analysis of several hundred of the donors, most TCR beta V segments were observed in productive rearrangements about 90% or about 30% of the time, broadly matching IMGT annotations. CMV serostatus was the only immune exposure information available for the cohort. Because HLA typing was missing for some donors at each locus, association tests included only the typed subset. In the study, 164 TCR beta chains were listed as associated with cytomegalovirus. According to the authors, the approach could potentially be generalized to other disease states and immunological phenotypes. Because counts were too low, 15 or so rarely observed V segments, including chromosome 9 orphons, were excluded from the earlier analysis of roughly 580 of the donors. In a later genetic analysis, a missense DCLRE1C variant was associated with V-gene and J-gene trimming of TCR beta chains, and the association was replicated in an independent cohort. In both the original and validation cohorts, the classifier was reported to diagnose cytomegalovirus status with high specificity and sensitivity. Most TCR sequences were observed very rarely across donors, whereas some public TCRs were present in many individuals.

The rearranged chain carries TRBV27 and TRBJ1-6; TRBD1 is a possible D gene, resting on 5 matching bases. Sequencing used PBMCs. The TCR was taken from a man between 50 and 59 years old in good health and CMV-seronegative. The CDR3 here reads CASNGAGNNSPLHF. The sequence in DNA is TGTGCCAGCAATGGGGCGGGGAATAATTCACCCCTCCACTTT.